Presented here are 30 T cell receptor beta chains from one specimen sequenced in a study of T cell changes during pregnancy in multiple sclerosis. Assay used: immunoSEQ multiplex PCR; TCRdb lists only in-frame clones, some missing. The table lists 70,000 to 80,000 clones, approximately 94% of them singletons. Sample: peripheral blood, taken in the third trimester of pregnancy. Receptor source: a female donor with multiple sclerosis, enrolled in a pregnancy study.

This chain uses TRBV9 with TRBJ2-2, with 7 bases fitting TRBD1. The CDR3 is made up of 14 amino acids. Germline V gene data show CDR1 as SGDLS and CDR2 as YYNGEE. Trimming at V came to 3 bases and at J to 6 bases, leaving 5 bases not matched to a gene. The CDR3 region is CASSGQGSAGELFF. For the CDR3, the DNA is TGTGCCAGCAGCGGACAGGGATCAGCCGGGGAGCTGTTTTTT.

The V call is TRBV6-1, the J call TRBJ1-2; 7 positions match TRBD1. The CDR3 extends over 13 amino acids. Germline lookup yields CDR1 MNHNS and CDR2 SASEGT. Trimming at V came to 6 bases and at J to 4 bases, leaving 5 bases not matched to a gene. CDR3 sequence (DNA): TGTGCCAGCAGGGAGGGGGCAGTCTATGGCTACACCTTC. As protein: CASREGAVYGYTF.

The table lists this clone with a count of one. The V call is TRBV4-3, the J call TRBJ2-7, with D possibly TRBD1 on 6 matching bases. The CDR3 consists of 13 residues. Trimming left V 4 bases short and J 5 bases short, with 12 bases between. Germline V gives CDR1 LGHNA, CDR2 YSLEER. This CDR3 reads CASSRTVGNEQYF. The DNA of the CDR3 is TGCGCCAGCAGCCGGACAGTGGGGAACGAGCAGTACTTC.

DNA for the CDR3: TGTGCCAGCAGCACAGAGCGGGGGGCGTACCATGAGCAGTTCTTC. Its protein product is CASSTERGAYHEQFF. This chain joins TRBV5-4 and TRBJ2-1; 9 bases are shared with TRBD2. Germline-derived CDR1 and CDR2 are SGHNT and YYREEE (reference sequence). The CDR3 runs to 15 residues. Trimming removed 4 bases from V and 8 bases from J; junction bases left unmatched: 10.

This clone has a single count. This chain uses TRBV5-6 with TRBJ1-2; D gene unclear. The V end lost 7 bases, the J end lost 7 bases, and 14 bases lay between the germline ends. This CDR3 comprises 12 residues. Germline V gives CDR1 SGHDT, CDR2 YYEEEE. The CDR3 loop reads CASPQEAGGYTF. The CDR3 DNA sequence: TGTGCCAGCCCCCAAGAGGCGGGTGGCTACACCTTC.

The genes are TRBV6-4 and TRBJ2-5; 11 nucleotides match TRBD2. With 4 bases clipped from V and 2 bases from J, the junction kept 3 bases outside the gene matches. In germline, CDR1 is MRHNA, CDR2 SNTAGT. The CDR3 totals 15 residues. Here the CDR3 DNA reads TGTGCCAGCAGTGTTACTAGCGGGGGACAAGAGACCCAGTACTTC. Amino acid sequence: CASSVTSGGQETQYF.

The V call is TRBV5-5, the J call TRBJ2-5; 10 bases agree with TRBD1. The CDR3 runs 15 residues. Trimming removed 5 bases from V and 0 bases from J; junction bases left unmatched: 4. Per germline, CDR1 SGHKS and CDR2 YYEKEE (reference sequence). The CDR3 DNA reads TGTGCCAGCAGTTGGGGACAGGGGTACCAAGAGACCCAGTACTTC. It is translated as CASSWGQGYQETQYF.

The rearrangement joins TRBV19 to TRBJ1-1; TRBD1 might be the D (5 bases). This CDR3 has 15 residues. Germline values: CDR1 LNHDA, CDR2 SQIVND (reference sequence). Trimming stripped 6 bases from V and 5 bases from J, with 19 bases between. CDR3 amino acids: CASSTPHVRVTEAFF. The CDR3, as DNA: TGTGCCAGTAGCACACCCCACGTCAGGGTGACTGAAGCTTTCTTT.

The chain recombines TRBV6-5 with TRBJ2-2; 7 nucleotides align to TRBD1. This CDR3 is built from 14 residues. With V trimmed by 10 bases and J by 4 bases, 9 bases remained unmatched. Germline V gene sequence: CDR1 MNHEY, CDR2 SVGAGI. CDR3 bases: TGTGCCACCGGCCGGAGACAGGGCACCGGGGAGCTGTTTTTT. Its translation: CATGRRQGTGELFF.

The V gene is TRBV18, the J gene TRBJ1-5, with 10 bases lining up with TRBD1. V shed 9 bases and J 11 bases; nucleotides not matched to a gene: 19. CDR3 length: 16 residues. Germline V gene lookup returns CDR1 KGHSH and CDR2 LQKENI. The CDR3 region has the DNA TGTGCCAGGAAAAGCCGGGACAGGGGCCCTCAGAAGACCCAGCATTTT. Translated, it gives CARKSRDRGPQKTQHF.

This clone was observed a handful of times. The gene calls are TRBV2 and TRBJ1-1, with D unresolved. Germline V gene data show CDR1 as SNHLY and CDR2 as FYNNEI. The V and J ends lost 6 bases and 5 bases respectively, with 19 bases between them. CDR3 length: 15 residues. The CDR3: CASRRSTEYVTEAFF. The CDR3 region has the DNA TGTGCCAGCAGGCGGTCCACTGAATACGTGACTGAAGCTTTCTTT. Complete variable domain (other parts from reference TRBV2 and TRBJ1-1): EPEVTQTPSHQVTQMGQEVILRCVPISNHLYFYWYRQILGQKVEFLVSFYNNEISEKSEIFDDQFSVERPDGSNFTLKIRSTKLEDSAMYFCASRRSTEYVTEAFFGQGTRLTVV.

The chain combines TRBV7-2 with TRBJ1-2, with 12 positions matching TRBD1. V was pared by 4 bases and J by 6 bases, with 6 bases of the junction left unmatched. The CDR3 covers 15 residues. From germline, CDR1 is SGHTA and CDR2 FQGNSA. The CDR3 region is CASSYRDRGRNGYTF. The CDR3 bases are TGTGCCAGCAGCTACCGGGACAGGGGGCGAAATGGCTACACCTTC.

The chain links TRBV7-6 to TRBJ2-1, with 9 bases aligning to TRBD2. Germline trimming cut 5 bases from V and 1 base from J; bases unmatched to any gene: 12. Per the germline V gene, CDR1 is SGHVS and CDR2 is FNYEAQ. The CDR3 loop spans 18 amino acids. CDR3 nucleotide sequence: TGTGCCAGCAGCCCCCGGGGAGCGGGGGGTAGTTCCTACAATGAGCAGTTCTTC. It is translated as CASSPRGAGGSSYNEQFF.

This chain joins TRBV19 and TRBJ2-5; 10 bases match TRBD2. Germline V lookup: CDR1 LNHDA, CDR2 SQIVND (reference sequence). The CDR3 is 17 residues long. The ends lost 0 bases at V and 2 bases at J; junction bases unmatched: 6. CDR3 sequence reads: CASSIDFRAGGQETQYF. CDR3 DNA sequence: TGTGCCAGTAGTATAGATTTTCGAGCGGGGGGGCAAGAGACCCAGTACTTC.

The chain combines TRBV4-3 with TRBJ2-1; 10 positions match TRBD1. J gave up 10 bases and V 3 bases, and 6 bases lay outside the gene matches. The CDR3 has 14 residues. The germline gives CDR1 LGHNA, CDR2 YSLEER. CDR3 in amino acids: CASSHGGTGDEQFF. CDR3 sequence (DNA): TGCGCCAGCAGCCACGGGGGGACAGGGGACGAGCAGTTCTTC.

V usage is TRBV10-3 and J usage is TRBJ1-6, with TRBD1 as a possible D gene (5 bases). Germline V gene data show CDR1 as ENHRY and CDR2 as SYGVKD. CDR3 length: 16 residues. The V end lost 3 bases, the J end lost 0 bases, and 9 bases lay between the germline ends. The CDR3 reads CAISDRDSSYNSPLHF. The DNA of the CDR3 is TGTGCCATCAGTGACCGCGACAGCTCCTATAATTCACCCCTCCACTTT.

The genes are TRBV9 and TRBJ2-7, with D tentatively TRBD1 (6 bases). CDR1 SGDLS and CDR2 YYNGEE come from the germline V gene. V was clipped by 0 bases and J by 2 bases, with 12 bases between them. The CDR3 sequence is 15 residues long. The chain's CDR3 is CASSVGTVIPYEQYF. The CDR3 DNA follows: TGTGCCAGCAGCGTAGGGACAGTAATTCCCTACGAGCAGTACTTC.

The CDR3 bases are TGTGCCAGCAATTCCGGGACAGGGATCGACGAGCAGTACTTC. Protein sequence: CASNSGTGIDEQYF. The V gene is TRBV28, the J gene TRBJ2-7, with 9 bases identical to TRBD1. J lost 5 bases, V lost 7 bases, and 9 bases had no gene match. This CDR3 has 14 amino acids. Germline loops: CDR1 MDHEN, CDR2 SYDVKM. Complete variable domain (other parts from reference TRBV28 and TRBJ2-7): DVKVTQSSRYLVKRTGEKVFLECVQDMDHENMFWYRQDPGLGLRLIYFSYDVKMKEKGDIPEGYSVSREKKERFSLILESASTNQTSMYLCASNSGTGIDEQYFGPGTRLTVT.

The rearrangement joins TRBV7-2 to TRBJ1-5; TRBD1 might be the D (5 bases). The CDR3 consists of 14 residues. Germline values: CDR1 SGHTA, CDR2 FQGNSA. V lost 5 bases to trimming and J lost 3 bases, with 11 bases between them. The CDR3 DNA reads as TGTGCCAGCAGCCTGCAGGGTAACAATCAGCCCCAGCATTTT. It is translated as CASSLQGNNQPQHF.

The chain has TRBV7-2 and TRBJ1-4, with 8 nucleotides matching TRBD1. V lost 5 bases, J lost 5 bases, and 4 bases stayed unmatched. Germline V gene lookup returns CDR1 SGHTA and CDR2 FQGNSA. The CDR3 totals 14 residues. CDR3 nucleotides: TGTGCCAGCAGCCGGACAGGGCCAAATGAAAAACTGTTTTTT. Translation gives CASSRTGPNEKLFF.

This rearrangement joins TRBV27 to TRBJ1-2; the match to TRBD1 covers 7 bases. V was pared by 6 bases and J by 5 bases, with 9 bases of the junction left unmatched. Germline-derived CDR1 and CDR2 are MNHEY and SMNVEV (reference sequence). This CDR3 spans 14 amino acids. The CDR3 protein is CASRPRGRGYGYTF. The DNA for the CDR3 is TGTGCCAGCAGGCCCAGGGGCAGGGGGTATGGCTACACCTTC.

The CDR3 here is CACPAGTGIYEQYF. The CDR3 DNA reads as TGTGCCTGCCCCGCGGGGACAGGGATCTACGAGCAGTACTTC. The rearrangement joins TRBV7-9 to TRBJ2-7, with 9 bases identical to TRBD1. In germline, CDR1 is SEHNR, CDR2 FQNEAQ (reference sequence). Trimming removed 11 bases from V and 3 bases from J; junction bases left unmatched: 11. The CDR3 is 14 amino acids.

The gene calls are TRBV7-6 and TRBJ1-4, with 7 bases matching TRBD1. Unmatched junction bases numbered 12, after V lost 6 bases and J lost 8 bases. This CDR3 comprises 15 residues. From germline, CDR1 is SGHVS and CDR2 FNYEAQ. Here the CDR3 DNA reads TGTGCCAGCAGTGGAACAGGGGCGCCGCTCGAAAAACTGTTTTTT. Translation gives CASSGTGAPLEKLFF.

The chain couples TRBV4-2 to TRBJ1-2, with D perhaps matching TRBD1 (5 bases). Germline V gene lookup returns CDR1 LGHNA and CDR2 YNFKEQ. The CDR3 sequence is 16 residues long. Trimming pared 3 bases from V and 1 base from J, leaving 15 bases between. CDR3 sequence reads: CASSQDNSGFNYGYTF. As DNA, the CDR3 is TGTGCCAGCAGCCAGGACAACAGTGGTTTTAACTATGGCTACACCTTC.

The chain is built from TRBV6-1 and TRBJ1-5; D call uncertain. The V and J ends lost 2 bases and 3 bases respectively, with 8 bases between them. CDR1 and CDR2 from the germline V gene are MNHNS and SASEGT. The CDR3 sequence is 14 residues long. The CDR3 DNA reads TGTGCCAGCAGTGAACTACAGATCAATCAGCCCCAGCATTTT. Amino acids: CASSELQINQPQHF.

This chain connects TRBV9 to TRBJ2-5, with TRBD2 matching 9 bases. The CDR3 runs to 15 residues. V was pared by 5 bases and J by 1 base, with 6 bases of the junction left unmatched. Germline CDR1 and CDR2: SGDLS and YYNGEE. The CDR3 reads CASSRARGGQETQYF. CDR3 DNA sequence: TGTGCCAGCAGTAGGGCGCGGGGGGGCCAAGAGACCCAGTACTTC.

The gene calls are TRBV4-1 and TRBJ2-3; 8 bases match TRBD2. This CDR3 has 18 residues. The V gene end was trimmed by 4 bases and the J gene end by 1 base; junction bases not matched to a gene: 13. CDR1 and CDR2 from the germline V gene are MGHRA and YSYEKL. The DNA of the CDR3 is TGCGCCAGCAGCCCAGGGAGATTAGCGGGGATTGGCACAGATACGCAGTATTTT. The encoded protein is CASSPGRLAGIGTDTQYF.

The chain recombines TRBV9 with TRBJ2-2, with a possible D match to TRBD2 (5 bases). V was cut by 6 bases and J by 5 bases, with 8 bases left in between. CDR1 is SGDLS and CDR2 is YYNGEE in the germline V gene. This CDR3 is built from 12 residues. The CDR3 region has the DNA TGTGCCAGCATATCGGGAACCGGGGAGCTGTTTTTT. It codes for CASISGTGELFF. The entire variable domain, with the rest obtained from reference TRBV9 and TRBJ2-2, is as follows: DSGVTQTPKHLITATGQRVTLRCSPRSGDLSVYWYQQSLDQGLQFLIQYYNGEERAKGNILERFSAQQFPDLHSELNLSSLELGDSALYFCASISGTGELFFGEGSRLTVL.

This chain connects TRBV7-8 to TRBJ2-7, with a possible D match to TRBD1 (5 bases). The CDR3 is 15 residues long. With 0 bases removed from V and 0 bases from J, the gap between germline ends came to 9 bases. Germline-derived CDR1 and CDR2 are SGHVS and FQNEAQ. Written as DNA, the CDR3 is TGTGCCAGCAGCTTAGCACCGACAGCCTCCTACGAGCAGTACTTC. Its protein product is CASSLAPTASYEQYF.

This CDR3 reads CASRRAGQAAEAFF. The CDR3 nucleotides are TGTGCCAGCAGGAGAGCAGGACAGGCGGCTGAAGCTTTCTTT. The J gene is TRBJ1-1, the V gene TRBV6-1; TRBD1 matches at 7 bases. CDR1 and CDR2 from the germline V gene are MNHNS and SASEGT. CDR3 size: 14 residues. The V gene end was trimmed by 6 bases and the J gene end by 6 bases; junction bases not matched to a gene: 10.